One and the same sample provided the 28 T cell receptor beta chains below, sequenced in a study of T-cell memory formation after mild COVID-19. In TCRdb, the 5' RACE reads were re-called with MiXCR into one record per CDR3 protein. This repertoire shows around 140,000 distinct CDR3 sequences, 5.5% to 7% found once; its top ten account for around 1.9%. Sequences were obtained from PBMCs or a T cell subset sorted from them (not recorded which). The source is an adult woman who had mild COVID-19 (a few samples of this study predate the infection). Cell type and time point are not known.

The rearrangement links TRBV19 to TRBJ1-5; possibly TRBD1 for D (6 bases). The germline gives CDR1 LNHDA, CDR2 SQIVND (reference sequence). The CDR3 runs 18 residues. V was clipped by 7 bases and J by 1 base, with 23 bases between them. The CDR3 sequence: CASKGGPGRLASNQPQHF. The CDR3 DNA sequence: TGTGCCAGTAAGGGGGGCCCGGGCCGCCTGGCGAGCAATCAGCCCCAGCATTTT. The variable domain in full, with the rest retrieved from reference TRBV19 and TRBJ1-5, is DGGITQSPKYLFRKEGQNVTLSCEQNLNHDAMYWYRQDPGQGLRLIYYSQIVNDFQKGDIAEGYSVSREKKESFPLTVTSAQKNPTAFYLCASKGGPGRLASNQPQHFGDGTRLSIL.

There are many counts of this clonotype. J is TRBJ2-3 and V is TRBV27, with 12 bases matching TRBD1. Germline trimming cut 2 bases from V and 3 bases from J; bases unmatched to any gene: 6. The germline V gene has CDR1 MNHEY and CDR2 SMNVEV (reference sequence). This CDR3 is 17 amino acids long. Here the CDR3 DNA reads TGTGCCAGCAGTTTAGGGGACAGGGGGCGCGGTACAGATACGCAGTATTTT. Amino acids: CASSLGDRGRGTDTQYF.

This clonotype was picked up a small number of times. V gene TRBV5-6 combines with J gene TRBJ2-7; weak D call: TRBD2 (6 bases). CDR3 length equals 17 residues. The V gene lost 2 bases and the J gene lost 4 bases, with 22 bases spanning the gap. From germline, CDR1 is SGHDT and CDR2 YYEEEE. The CDR3 protein is CASSFGTSGSRTYEQYF. CDR3 in DNA: TGTGCCAGCAGCTTCGGGACTTCGGGCAGTAGAACGTACGAGCAGTACTTC.

This clonotype was counted a few times. The rearrangement links TRBV5-1 to TRBJ2-5; possibly TRBD1 or TRBD2 for D (5 bases each). Trimming pared 2 bases from V and 5 bases from J, leaving 16 bases between. The CDR3 consists of 15 residues. Germline V CDR1 and CDR2: SGHRS, YFSETQ. CDR3 nucleotides: TGCGCCAGCAGCTTAAACGGTCGGGGCGAGGAGACCCAGTACTTC. Its protein product is CASSLNGRGEETQYF.

This chain uses TRBV7-2 with TRBJ2-4; 13 nucleotides align to TRBD2. CDR1 is SGHTA, CDR2 FQGNSA, per germline. V was clipped by 4 bases and J by 6 bases; unmatched bases: 12. The CDR3 is 18 amino acids. The CDR3 DNA follows: TGTGCCAGCAGCTCAGGGGGACTAGCGGGAAGTTGGAGAAACATTCAGTACTTC. Protein sequence: CASSSGGLAGSWRNIQYF.

This clonotype was observed a few times. This sequence joins TRBV24-1 and TRBJ2-1, with D uncertain. In germline, CDR1 is KGHDR, CDR2 SFDVKD. The CDR3 is made up of 11 amino acids. The germline V and J ends were trimmed by 5 bases and 10 bases, with 8 bases remaining between them. The CDR3 protein is CATSGATEQFF. The CDR3 region has the DNA TGTGCCACCAGTGGGGCTACCGAGCAGTTCTTC.

The chain combines TRBV27 with TRBJ2-5; TRBD1 matches at 10 bases. CDR1 and CDR2 (germline): MNHEY, SMNVEV (reference sequence). V gave up 0 bases and J gave up 4 bases; unmatched junction bases: 2. This CDR3 has 15 amino acids. This CDR3 is CASSLSRTGGETQYF. CDR3 bases: TGTGCCAGCAGTTTATCTCGGACAGGGGGAGAGACCCAGTACTTC.

This clonotype was seen more than once but under ten times. V and J are TRBV5-1 and TRBJ2-6, with unresolved D. Germline V gives CDR1 SGHRS, CDR2 YFSETQ. The CDR3 spans 15 residues. Trimming removed 3 bases at V and 1 base at J, with 8 bases between. CDR3 sequence: CASSYSPSGANVLTF. CDR3 nucleotides: TGCGCCAGCAGCTACAGCCCTTCTGGGGCCAACGTCCTGACTTTC.

V gene TRBV7-3 combines with J gene TRBJ2-6; 7 nucleotides line up with TRBD1. CDR3 size: 17 residues. V dropped 6 bases and J dropped 1; count of bases not matched to a gene: 9. Looked up from germline, CDR1 is SGHTA and CDR2 is FQGTGA. In nucleotides, the CDR3 is TGTGCCAGCAGTTCGGGACAGCCCAATTCTGGGGCCAACGTCCTGACTTTC. The encoded protein is CASSSGQPNSGANVLTF.

This clonotype has ten or more counts. The chain joins TRBV21-1 to TRBJ2-1; TRBD2, the table's D call, lacks a check against the DNA. TRBV21-1 is a listed pseudogene. The CDR3 sequence is 14 residues long. The CDR3, as DNA: TGTGCCAGCAGCAAATCCCCGCAGGACAATGAGCAGTTCTTC. Translated, it gives CASSKSPQDNEQFF.

In this sample, this clonotype turned up many times. The genes are TRBV11-2 and TRBJ2-1; TRBD1 might be the D (5 bases). Per germline, CDR1 SGHAT and CDR2 FQNNGV. With 5 bases removed from V and 6 bases from J, the gap between germline ends came to 17 bases. This CDR3 contains 15 residues. This chain's CDR3 is CASSPNVVRGNEQFF. The CDR3, as DNA: TGTGCCAGCAGCCCTAACGTCGTTAGGGGCAATGAGCAGTTCTTC.

This clonotype was detected a few times. The CDR3 nucleotides read TGTGCCAGCAGTGCCGGGACTAGCGGATCCAAAAACATTCAGTACTTC. Protein: CASSAGTSGSKNIQYF. The rearrangement uses TRBV6-5 and TRBJ2-4; 11 positions agree with TRBD2. The germline CDR1 and CDR2 sequences are MNHEY and SVGAGI. The ends lost 5 bases at V and 2 bases at J; junction bases unmatched: 5. The CDR3 length is 16 residues.

This clonotype was observed at least ten times. The V gene is TRBV7-6, the J gene TRBJ2-2; 8 nucleotides match TRBD1. The CDR3 length is 16 residues. The ends lost 6 bases at V and 4 bases at J; junction bases unmatched: 10. Germline CDR1 SGHVS, CDR2 FNYEAQ. The DNA for the CDR3 is TGTGCCAGCAGTTCCGGACAGGGCCTATTCACCGGGGAGCTGTTTTTT. The encoded protein is CASSSGQGLFTGELFF.

J is TRBJ2-2 and V is TRBV7-8, with 10 bases fitting TRBD2. The V gene's germline CDR1 is SGHVS and CDR2 FQNEAQ. This CDR3 is built from 17 residues. Trimming cost V 5 bases and J 2 bases; bases outside gene matches: 8. The CDR3 loop reads CASSPISGGFNTGELFF. The CDR3 DNA reads as TGTGCCAGCAGCCCGATTAGCGGGGGGTTCAACACCGGGGAGCTGTTTTTT.

This clonotype was recorded at least ten times. Here the CDR3 DNA reads TGCGCCAGCAGCCGACTAGCGGGGCAGGATACGCAGTATTTT. Its protein is CASSRLAGQDTQYF. The rearrangement joins TRBV4-1 to TRBJ2-3; 11 bases align to TRBD2. The J segment lost 6 bases and the V segment lost 4 bases, leaving 3 bases of the junction unmatched. This CDR3 comprises 14 residues. Germline loops: CDR1 MGHRA, CDR2 YSYEKL.

This clonotype was seen repeatedly, ten times or more. This chain uses TRBV7-9 with TRBJ1-5; D gene unclear. This CDR3 is 16 amino acids long. Between the trimmed V and J ends, which lost 1 base and 0 bases, there was a span of 10 bases. Germline V lookup: CDR1 SEHNR, CDR2 FQNEAQ (reference sequence). CDR3 region: CASSLEGTYSNQPQHF. CDR3 sequence (DNA): TGTGCCAGCAGCTTAGAAGGCACGTATAGCAATCAGCCCCAGCATTTT.

This clonotype was detected many times. The CDR3 bases are TGTGCCAGCAGCCTCCTTATTAGCTACGAGCAGTACTTC. Translated: CASSLLISYEQYF. The V gene is TRBV27, the J gene TRBJ2-7; no reliable D call. V was pared by 6 bases and J by 3 bases, with 12 bases between. This CDR3 has 13 amino acids. Germline CDR1 and CDR2: MNHEY and SMNVEV (reference sequence).

This clonotype was seen at least ten times. V gene TRBV9 combines with J gene TRBJ2-3; 9 bases map to TRBD2. Germline values: CDR1 SGDLS, CDR2 YYNGEE. The length of the CDR3 is 16 residues. J gave up 3 bases and V 0 bases, and 5 bases lay outside the gene matches. The CDR3 is CASSVAMLAGTDTQYF. The CDR3 DNA reads as TGTGCCAGCAGCGTAGCCATGCTAGCGGGGACAGATACGCAGTATTTT.

This clonotype was observed at least ten times. This chain links TRBV15 with TRBJ1-5, with D unclear. Germline CDR1 reads LNHNV; CDR2 reads YYDKDF (reference sequence). The length of the CDR3 is 14 residues. V dropped 0 bases and J dropped 4 bases, with 7 bases sitting between them. CDR3 in amino acids: CATSRDLWNQPQHF. The CDR3 DNA reads TGTGCCACCAGCAGAGATCTGTGGAATCAGCCCCAGCATTTT.

This clonotype appeared many times. The chain combines TRBV7-3 with TRBJ2-1; 9 bases line up with TRBD1. Losses at the gene ends were 1 base for V and 8 bases for J; bases not matched to a gene: 12. The CDR3 is 17 amino acids. Germline CDR1 reads SGHTA; CDR2 reads FQGTGA. The CDR3 bases are TGTGCCAGCAGCTTAAGGTCGGGACAGGGATCGGGGGATGAGCAGTTCTTC. Its protein is CASSLRSGQGSGDEQFF.

Ten or more counts support this clonotype. This CDR3 reads CSVRSAGLKIYEQYF. Written as DNA, the CDR3 is TGCAGCGTCCGAAGCGCAGGGTTGAAAATTTACGAGCAGTACTTC. This chain links TRBV29-1 with TRBJ2-7, with TRBD1 as a possible D gene (5 bases). Trimming removed 6 bases at V and 4 bases at J, with 22 bases between. Germline CDR1 is SQVTM and CDR2 is ANQGSEA. The CDR3 is 15 residues long.

Many counts were recorded for this clonotype. The rearrangement joins TRBV7-2 to TRBJ2-7, with 8 bases fitting TRBD1. CDR1 is SGHTA, CDR2 FQGNSA, per germline. With V trimmed by 5 bases and J by 3 bases, 9 bases remained unmatched. This CDR3 contains 15 residues. In DNA, the CDR3 is TGTGCCAGCAGCAACGACAGGGGAAGAGGCTACGAGCAGTACTTC. Its protein product is CASSNDRGRGYEQYF. Variable domain in full (rest from reference TRBV7-2 and TRBJ2-7): GAGVSQSPSNKVTEKGKDVELRCDPISGHTALYWYRQSLGQGLEFLIYFQGNSAPDKSGLPSDRFSAERTGGSVSTLTIQRTQQEDSAVYLCASSNDRGRGYEQYFGPGTRLTVT.

The gene calls are TRBV7-9 and TRBJ1-2; D not resolved. The V gene's germline CDR1 is SEHNR and CDR2 FQNEAQ (reference sequence). The CDR3 sequence is 13 residues long. Trimming stripped 3 bases from V and 7 bases from J, with 12 bases between. CDR3 in DNA: TGTGCCAGCAGCTTTTCTAGGGAGGCTGGCTACACCTTC. This translates into CASSFSREAGYTF.

The chain joins TRBV5-4 to TRBJ2-3; 7 positions match TRBD2. CDR3 length: 18 residues. With V trimmed by 0 bases and J by 0 bases, 10 bases remained unmatched. Germline CDR1 is SGHNT and CDR2 is YYREEE (reference sequence). The CDR3 region has the DNA TGTGCCAGCAGCTTGGAGGTCGGGGGGTCCACAAGCACAGATACGCAGTATTTT. It specifies CASSLEVGGSTSTDTQYF.

This clonotype was observed a handful of times. This rearrangement joins TRBV5-4 to TRBJ2-7; no clear D. The CDR3 runs to 12 residues. Trimming stripped 4 bases from V and 4 bases from J, with 9 bases between. The V gene's germline CDR1 is SGHNT and CDR2 YYREEE (reference sequence). DNA of the CDR3: TGTGCCAGCAGCGTGTTCTCGTACGAGCAGTACTTC. Translation gives CASSVFSYEQYF.

The chain uses TRBV21-1 and TRBJ2-1; the table's TRBD2 call for D was not verified on the DNA. TRBV21-1 is assigned pseudogene status. This CDR3 has 17 residues. The CDR3, as DNA: TGTGCCAGCAACGATGGGGGAATAGCGGGGTCCGACAATGAGCAGTTCTTC. Residues: CASNDGGIAGSDNEQFF.

This clonotype has only a few counts. This sequence joins TRBV7-9 and TRBJ2-1; TRBD2 matches at 11 bases. V gave up 0 bases and J gave up 6 bases; unmatched junction bases: 10. The CDR3 sequence is 18 residues long. Per the germline V gene, CDR1 is SEHNR and CDR2 is FQNEAQ (reference sequence). DNA for the CDR3: TGTGCCAGCAGCTTAGCTGGGCTAGCGGGAGGATTGATCAATGAGCAGTTCTTC. Translated: CASSLAGLAGGLINEQFF.

This clonotype was seen ten or more times. J is TRBJ2-1 and V is TRBV7-2, with 10 bases identical to TRBD2. Per the germline V gene, CDR1 is SGHTA and CDR2 is FQGNSA. Trimming cost V 5 bases and J 8 bases; bases outside gene matches: 6. The CDR3 has 14 amino acids. As DNA, the CDR3 is TGTGCCAGCAGCCTGGGACTAGCGTCCGATGAGCAGTTCTTC. It translates to CASSLGLASDEQFF.